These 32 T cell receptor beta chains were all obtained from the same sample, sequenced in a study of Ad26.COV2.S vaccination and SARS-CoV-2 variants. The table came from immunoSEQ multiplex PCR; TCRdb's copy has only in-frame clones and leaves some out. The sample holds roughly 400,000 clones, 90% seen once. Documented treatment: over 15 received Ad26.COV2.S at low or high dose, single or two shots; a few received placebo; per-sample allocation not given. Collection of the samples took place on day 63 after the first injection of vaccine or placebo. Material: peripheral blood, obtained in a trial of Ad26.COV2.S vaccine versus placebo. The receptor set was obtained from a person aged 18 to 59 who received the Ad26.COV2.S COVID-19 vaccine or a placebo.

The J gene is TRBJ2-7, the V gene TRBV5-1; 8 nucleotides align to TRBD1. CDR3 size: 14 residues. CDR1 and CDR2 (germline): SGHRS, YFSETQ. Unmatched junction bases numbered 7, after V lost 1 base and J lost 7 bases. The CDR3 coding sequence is TGCGCCAGCAGCTTGACAGGGGGTTCGTGGGAGCAGTACTTC. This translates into CASSLTGGSWEQYF.

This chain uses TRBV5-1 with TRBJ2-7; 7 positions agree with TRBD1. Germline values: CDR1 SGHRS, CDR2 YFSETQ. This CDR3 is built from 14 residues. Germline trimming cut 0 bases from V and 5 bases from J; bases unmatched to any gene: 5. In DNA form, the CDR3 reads TGCGCCAGCAGCTTGGCCGGGACAGTGAACGAGCAGTACTTC. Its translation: CASSLAGTVNEQYF.

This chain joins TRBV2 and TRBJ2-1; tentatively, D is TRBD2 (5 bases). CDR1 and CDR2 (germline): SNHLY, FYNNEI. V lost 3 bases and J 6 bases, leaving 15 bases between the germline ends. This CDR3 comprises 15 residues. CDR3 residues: CASSEERSVGNEQFF. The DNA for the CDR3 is TGTGCCAGCAGTGAGGAGCGGAGTGTAGGCAATGAGCAGTTCTTC.

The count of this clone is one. Here the CDR3 reads CASSPLSGGYGYTF. CDR3 bases: TGTGCCAGCAGCCCCCTATCAGGGGGTTATGGCTACACCTTC. The chain joins TRBV7-9 to TRBJ1-2; 7 bases align to TRBD1. CDR3 size: 14 residues. The germline gives CDR1 SEHNR, CDR2 FQNEAQ (reference sequence). V was pared by 5 bases and J by 5 bases, with 8 bases of the junction left unmatched.

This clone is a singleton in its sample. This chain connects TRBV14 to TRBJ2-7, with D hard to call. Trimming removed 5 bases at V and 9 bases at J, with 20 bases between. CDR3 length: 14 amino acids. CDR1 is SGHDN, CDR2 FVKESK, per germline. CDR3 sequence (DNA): TGTGCCAGCAGCAATGGAGACCCTGATGTCGGGCAGTACTTC. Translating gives CASSNGDPDVGQYF.

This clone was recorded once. The chain's CDR3 is CATSRAGGASTEAFF. The CDR3 DNA sequence: TGTGCCACCAGCAGAGCGGGGGGGGCCAGCACTGAAGCTTTCTTT. The V gene is TRBV15, the J gene TRBJ1-1, with D possibly matching TRBD1 (6 bases). This CDR3 has 15 amino acids. Trimming left V 1 base short and J 4 bases short, with 13 bases between. The germline V gene encodes CDR1 LNHNV and CDR2 YYDKDF (reference sequence). Filled out from reference TRBV15 and TRBJ1-1, the complete variable domain reads DAMVIQNPRYQVTQFGKPVTLSCSQTLNHNVMYWYQQKSSQAPKLLFHYYDKDFNNEADTPDNFQSRRPNTSFCFLDIRSPGLGDTAMYLCATSRAGGASTEAFFGQGTRLTVV.

CDR3 sequence: CASSEWGGRREFYEQFF. In DNA, the CDR3 is TGTGCCAGCAGTGAATGGGGTGGTCGGCGGGAGTTCTATGAGCAGTTCTTC. The chain recombines TRBV2 with TRBJ2-1, with 7 bases identical to TRBD2. From germline, CDR1 is SNHLY and CDR2 FYNNEI. This CDR3 region has 17 residues. Unmatched junction bases numbered 15, after V lost 2 bases and J lost 8 bases.

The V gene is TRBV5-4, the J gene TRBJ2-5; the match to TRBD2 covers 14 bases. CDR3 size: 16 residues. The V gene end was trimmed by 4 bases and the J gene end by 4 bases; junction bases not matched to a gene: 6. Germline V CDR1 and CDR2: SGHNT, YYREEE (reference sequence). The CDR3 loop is CASSDGLAGGGETQYF. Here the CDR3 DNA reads TGTGCCAGCAGCGATGGACTAGCGGGAGGAGGAGAGACCCAGTACTTC.

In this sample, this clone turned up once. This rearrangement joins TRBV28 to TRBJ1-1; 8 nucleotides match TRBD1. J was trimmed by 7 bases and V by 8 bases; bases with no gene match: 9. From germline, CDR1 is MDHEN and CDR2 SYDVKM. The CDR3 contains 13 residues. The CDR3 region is CASRYTGGDEAFF. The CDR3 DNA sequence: TGTGCCAGCCGATACACAGGGGGAGATGAAGCTTTCTTT.

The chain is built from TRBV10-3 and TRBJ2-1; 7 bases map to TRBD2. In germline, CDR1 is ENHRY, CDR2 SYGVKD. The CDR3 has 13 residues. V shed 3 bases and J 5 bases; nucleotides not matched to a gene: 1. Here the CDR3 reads CAISDAGDNEQFF. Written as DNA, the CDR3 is TGTGCCATCAGTGACGCGGGGGACAATGAGCAGTTCTTC.

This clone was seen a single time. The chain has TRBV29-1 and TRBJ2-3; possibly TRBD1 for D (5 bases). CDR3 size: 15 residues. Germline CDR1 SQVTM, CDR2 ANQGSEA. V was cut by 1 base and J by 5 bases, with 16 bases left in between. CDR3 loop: CSVEVGAGLGDTQYF. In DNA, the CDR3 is TGCAGCGTTGAAGTAGGGGCAGGGTTAGGAGATACGCAGTATTTT.

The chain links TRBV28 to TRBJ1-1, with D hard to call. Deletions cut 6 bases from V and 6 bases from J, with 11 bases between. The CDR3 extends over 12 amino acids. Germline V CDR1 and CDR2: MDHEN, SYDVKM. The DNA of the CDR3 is TGTGCCAGCAGGTCCCTAGTCGCTGAAGCTTTCTTT. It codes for CASRSLVAEAFF.

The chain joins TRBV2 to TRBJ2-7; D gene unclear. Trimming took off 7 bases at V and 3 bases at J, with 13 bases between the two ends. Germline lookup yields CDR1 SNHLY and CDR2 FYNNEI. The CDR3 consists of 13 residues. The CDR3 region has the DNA TGTGCCAGCAAAAGCTTTCTAGGCTACGAGCAGTACTTC. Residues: CASKSFLGYEQYF. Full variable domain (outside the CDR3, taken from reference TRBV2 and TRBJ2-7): EPEVTQTPSHQVTQMGQEVILRCVPISNHLYFYWYRQILGQKVEFLVSFYNNEISEKSEIFDDQFSVERPDGSNFTLKIRSTKLEDSAMYFCASKSFLGYEQYFGPGTRLTVT.

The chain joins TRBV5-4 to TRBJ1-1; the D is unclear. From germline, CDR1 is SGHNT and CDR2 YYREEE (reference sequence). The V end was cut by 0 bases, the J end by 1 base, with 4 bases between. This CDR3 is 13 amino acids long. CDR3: CASSLAGNTEAFF. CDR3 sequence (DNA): TGTGCCAGCAGCTTGGCAGGGAACACTGAAGCTTTCTTT.

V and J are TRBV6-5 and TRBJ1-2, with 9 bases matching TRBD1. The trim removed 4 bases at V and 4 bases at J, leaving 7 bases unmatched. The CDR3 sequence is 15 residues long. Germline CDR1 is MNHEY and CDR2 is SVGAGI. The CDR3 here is CASSLRTGASYGYTF. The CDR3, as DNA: TGTGCCAGCAGTTTGCGGACAGGGGCCTCCTATGGCTACACCTTC.

DNA for the CDR3: TGTGCCAGCAGCTTCGCTCCCCGAACAGATACGCAGTATTTT. Residues: CASSFAPRTDTQYF. The V gene is TRBV5-6, the J gene TRBJ2-3; unclear D gene. The CDR3 spans 14 residues. Germline CDR1 and CDR2: SGHDT and YYEEEE. Trimming left V 2 bases short and J 3 bases short, with 10 bases between.

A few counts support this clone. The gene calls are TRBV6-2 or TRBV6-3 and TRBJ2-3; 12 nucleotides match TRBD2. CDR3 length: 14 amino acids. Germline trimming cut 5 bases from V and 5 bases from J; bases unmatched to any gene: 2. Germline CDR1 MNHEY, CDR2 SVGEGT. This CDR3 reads CASSGLAGLDTQYF. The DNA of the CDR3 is TGTGCCAGCAGTGGACTAGCGGGATTAGATACGCAGTATTTT.

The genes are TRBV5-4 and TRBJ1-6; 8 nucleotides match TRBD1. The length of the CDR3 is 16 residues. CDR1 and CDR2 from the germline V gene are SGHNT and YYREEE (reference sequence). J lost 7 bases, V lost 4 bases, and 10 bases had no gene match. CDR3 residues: CASSRAGGGENSPLHF. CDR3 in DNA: TGTGCCAGCAGCCGCGCAGGGGGCGGAGAGAATTCACCCCTCCACTTT.

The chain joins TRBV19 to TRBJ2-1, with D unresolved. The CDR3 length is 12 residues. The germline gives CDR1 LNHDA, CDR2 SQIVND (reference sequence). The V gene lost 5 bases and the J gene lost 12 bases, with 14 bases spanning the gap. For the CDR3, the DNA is TGTGCCAGTAGTGGAACAGTTGCCCGGCAGTTCTTC. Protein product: CASSGTVARQFF. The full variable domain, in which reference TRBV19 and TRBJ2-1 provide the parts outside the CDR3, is DGGITQSPKYLFRKEGQNVTLSCEQNLNHDAMYWYRQDPGQGLRLIYYSQIVNDFQKGDIAEGYSVSREKKESFPLTVTSAQKNPTAFYLCASSGTVARQFFGPGTRLTVL.

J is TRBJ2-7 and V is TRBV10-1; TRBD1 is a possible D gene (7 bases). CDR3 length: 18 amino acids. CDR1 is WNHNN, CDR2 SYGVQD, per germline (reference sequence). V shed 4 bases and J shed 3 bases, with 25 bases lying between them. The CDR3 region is CASSVTAFSRGDGYEQYF. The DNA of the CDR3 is TGCGCCAGCAGTGTTACCGCTTTCTCCAGGGGGGACGGCTACGAGCAGTACTTC.

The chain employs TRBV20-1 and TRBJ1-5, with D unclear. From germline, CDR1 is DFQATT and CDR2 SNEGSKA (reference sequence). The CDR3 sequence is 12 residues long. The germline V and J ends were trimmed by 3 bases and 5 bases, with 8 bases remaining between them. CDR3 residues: CSASVRYQPQHF. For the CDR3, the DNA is TGCAGTGCTAGTGTCAGGTATCAGCCCCAGCATTTT.

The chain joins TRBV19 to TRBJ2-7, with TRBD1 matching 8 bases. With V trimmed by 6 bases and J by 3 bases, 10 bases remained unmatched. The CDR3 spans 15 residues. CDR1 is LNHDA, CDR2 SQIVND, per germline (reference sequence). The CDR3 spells CASSPGTGVVYEQYF. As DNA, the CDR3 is TGTGCCAGTAGCCCCGGGACAGGCGTTGTCTACGAGCAGTACTTC.

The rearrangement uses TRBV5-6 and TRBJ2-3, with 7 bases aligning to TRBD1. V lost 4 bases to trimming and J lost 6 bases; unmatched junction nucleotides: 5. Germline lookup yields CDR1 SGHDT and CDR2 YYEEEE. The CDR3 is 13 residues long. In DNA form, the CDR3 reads TGTGCCAGCAGCGACAGGGCTCCCGATACGCAGTATTTT. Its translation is CASSDRAPDTQYF.

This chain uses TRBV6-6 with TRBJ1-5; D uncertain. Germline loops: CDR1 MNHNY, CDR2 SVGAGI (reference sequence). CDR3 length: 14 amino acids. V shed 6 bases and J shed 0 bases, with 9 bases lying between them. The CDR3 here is CASRGEYSNQPQHF. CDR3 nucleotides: TGTGCCAGCAGGGGAGAATATAGCAATCAGCCCCAGCATTTT.

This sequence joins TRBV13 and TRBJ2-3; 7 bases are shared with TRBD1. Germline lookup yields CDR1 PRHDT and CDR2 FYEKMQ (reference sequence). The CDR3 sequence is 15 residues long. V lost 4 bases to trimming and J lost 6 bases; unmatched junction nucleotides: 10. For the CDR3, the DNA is TGTGCCAGCAGCTCCACCACAGGGGAGATGGATACGCAGTATTTT. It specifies CASSSTTGEMDTQYF.

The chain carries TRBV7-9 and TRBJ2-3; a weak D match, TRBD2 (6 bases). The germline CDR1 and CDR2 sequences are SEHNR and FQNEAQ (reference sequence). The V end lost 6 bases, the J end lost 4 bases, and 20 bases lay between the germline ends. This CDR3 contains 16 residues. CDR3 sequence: CASRWSGPDLPDTQYF. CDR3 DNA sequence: TGTGCCAGCAGATGGAGCGGGCCTGACCTTCCAGATACGCAGTATTTT. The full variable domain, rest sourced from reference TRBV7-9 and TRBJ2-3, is DTGVSQNPRHKITKRGQNVTFRCDPISEHNRLYWYRQTLGQGPEFLTYFQNEAQLEKSRLLSDRFSAERPKGSFSTLEIQRTEQGDSAMYLCASRWSGPDLPDTQYFGPGTRLTVL.

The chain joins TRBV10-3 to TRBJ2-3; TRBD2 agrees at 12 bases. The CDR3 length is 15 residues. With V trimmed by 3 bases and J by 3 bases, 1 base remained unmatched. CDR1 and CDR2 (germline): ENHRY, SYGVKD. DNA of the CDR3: TGTGCCATCAGTGAAACTAGCGGGAGGACAGATACGCAGTATTTT. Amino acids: CAISETSGRTDTQYF.

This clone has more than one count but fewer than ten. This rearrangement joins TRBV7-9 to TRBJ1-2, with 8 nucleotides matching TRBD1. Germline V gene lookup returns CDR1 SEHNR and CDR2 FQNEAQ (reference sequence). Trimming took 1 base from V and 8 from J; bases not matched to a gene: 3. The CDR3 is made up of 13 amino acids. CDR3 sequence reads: CASSLEGDRGYTF. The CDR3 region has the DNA TGTGCCAGCAGCTTAGAAGGGGACAGGGGCTACACCTTC.

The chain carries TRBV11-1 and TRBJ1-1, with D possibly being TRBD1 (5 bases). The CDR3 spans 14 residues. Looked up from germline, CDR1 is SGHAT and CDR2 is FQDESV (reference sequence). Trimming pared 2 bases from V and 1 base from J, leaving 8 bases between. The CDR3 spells CASSLTRENTEAFF. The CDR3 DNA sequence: TGTGCCAGCAGCTTAACCAGGGAGAACACTGAAGCTTTCTTT.

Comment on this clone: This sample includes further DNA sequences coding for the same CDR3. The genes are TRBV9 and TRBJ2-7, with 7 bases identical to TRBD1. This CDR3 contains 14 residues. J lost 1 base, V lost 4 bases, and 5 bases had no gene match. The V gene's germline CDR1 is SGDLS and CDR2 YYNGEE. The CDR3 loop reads CASSPRTGSYEQYF. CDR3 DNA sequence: TGTGCCAGCAGCCCTCGGACAGGTTCCTACGAGCAGTACTTC.

CDR3 nucleotide sequence: TGTGCCAGCAGAAGCGGGACCCCGAAATCCTACAATGAGCAGTTCTTC. This translates into CASRSGTPKSYNEQFF. This rearrangement joins TRBV27 to TRBJ2-1; TRBD2 agrees at 7 bases. The CDR3 length is 16 residues. From germline, CDR1 is MNHEY and CDR2 SMNVEV (reference sequence). J was trimmed by 1 base and V by 6 bases; bases with no gene match: 9.

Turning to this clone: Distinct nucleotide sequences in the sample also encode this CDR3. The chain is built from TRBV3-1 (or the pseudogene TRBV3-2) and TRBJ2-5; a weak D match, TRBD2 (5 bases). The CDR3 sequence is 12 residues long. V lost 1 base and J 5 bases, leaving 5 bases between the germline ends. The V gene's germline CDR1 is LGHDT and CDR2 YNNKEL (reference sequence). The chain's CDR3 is CASSQGGETQYF. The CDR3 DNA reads TGTGCCAGCAGCCAAGGAGGGGAGACCCAGTACTTC.